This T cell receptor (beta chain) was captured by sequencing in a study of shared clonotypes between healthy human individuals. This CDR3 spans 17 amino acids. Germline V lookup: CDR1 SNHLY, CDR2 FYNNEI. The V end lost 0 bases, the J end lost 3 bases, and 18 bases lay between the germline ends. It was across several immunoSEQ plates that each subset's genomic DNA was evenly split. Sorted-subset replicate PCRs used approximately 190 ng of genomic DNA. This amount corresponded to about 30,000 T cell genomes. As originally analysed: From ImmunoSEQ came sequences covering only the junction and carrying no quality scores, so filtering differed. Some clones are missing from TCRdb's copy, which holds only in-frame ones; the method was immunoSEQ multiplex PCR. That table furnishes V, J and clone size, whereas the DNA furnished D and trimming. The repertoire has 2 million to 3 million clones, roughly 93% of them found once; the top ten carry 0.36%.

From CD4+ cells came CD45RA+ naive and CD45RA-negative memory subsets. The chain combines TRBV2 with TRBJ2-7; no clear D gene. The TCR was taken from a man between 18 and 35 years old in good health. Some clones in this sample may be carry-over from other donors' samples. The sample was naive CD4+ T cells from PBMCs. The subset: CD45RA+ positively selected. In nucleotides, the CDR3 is TGTGCCAGCAGTGAAGCGTTGGGTCGAGGTTTCATCTACGAGCAGTACTTC. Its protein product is CASSEALGRGFIYEQYF.